Following are 17 T cell receptor beta chains from one sample sequenced in a study of OX40 agonist ivuxolimab in advanced cancers. The data were produced by immunoSEQ multiplex PCR, yet TCRdb's version contains in-frame clones alone and is incomplete. The sample records about 58,000 clones, over 80% being singletons. The sequenced sample was CD4+ or CD8+ T cells sorted from blood, obtained in a trial of the OX40 agonist ivuxolimab. The source is an adult with an advanced solid tumor such as melanoma, head and neck, liver or kidney cancer.

Here the CDR3 DNA reads TGTGCCAGCCGCCTAGGGAACGTGGGCTACGAGCAGTACTTC. Its protein product is CASRLGNVGYEQYF. V and J are TRBV2 and TRBJ2-7; D remains ambiguous. Per the germline V gene, CDR1 is SNHLY and CDR2 is FYNNEI. The CDR3 extends over 14 amino acids. V shed 8 bases and J shed 3 bases, with 17 bases lying between them.

In its sample, this clone was seen once. This chain links TRBV6-5 with TRBJ2-2; TRBD1 is a possible D gene (6 bases). Germline V gives CDR1 MNHEY, CDR2 SVGAGI. With 6 bases removed from V and 4 bases from J, the gap between germline ends came to 12 bases. This CDR3 is built from 14 residues. CDR3 protein: CASRYGQSTGELFF. The CDR3 DNA reads as TGTGCCAGCAGATATGGACAGTCCACCGGGGAGCTGTTTTTT.

This chain joins TRBV7-9 and TRBJ1-2; maybe TRBD1 (6 bases). This CDR3 comprises 13 residues. The V end lost 1 base, the J end lost 8 bases, and 11 bases lay between the germline ends. Germline CDR1 reads SEHNR; CDR2 reads FQNEAQ (reference sequence). CDR3 in amino acids: CASSLEGQSGYTF. The CDR3 DNA follows: TGTGCCAGCAGCTTAGAAGGACAGAGCGGCTACACCTTC. Using reference TRBV7-9 and TRBJ1-2 for the parts outside the CDR3, the full variable domain is DTGVSQNPRHKITKRGQNVTFRCDPISEHNRLYWYRQTLGQGPEFLTYFQNEAQLEKSRLLSDRFSAERPKGSFSTLEIQRTEQGDSAMYLCASSLEGQSGYTFGSGTRLTVV.

CDR3 sequence (DNA): TGTGCCAGCTCACCAGGGGGAGGCCAGCCCCAGCATTTT. Amino acids: CASSPGGGQPQHF. The gene calls are TRBV18 and TRBJ1-5; the D gene is possibly TRBD1 (5 bases). CDR3 length: 13 amino acids. CDR1 and CDR2 (germline): KGHSH, LQKENI. The V end was cut by 2 bases, the J end by 7 bases, with 9 bases between.

The genes are TRBV4-2 and TRBJ1-2, with D perhaps TRBD1 (5 bases). V lost 1 base and J 5 bases, leaving 14 bases between the germline ends. Germline V CDR1 and CDR2: LGHNA, YNFKEQ. The CDR3 is 15 amino acids. CDR3 loop: CASSQGVGEAYGYTF. The DNA for the CDR3 is TGTGCCAGCAGCCAAGGCGTAGGGGAGGCGTATGGCTACACCTTC.

On this clone itself: A junction end diverges from the germline sequence, so it may reflect a read error. This sequence joins TRBV6-6 and TRBJ2-3; no firm D call. The CDR3 sequence is 14 residues long. The V gene's germline CDR1 is MNHNY and CDR2 SVGAGI (reference sequence). CDR3 protein: CASSDSIFTDTQYF. The CDR3 DNA reads TGTGCCAGCAGTGACTCTATATTCACAGATACGCAGTATTTT.

The chain joins TRBV5-5 to TRBJ1-3, with D unclear. Deletions cut 3 bases from V and 7 bases from J, with 8 bases between. The CDR3 sequence is 12 residues long. CDR1 and CDR2 (germline): SGHKS, YYEKEE (reference sequence). CDR3 in amino acids: CASSSPLNTIYF. The CDR3 DNA follows: TGTGCCAGCAGCTCCCCTTTGAACACCATATATTTT.

This clone was detected a few times. This chain connects TRBV19 to TRBJ1-3; D remains ambiguous. The CDR3 spans 12 residues. CDR1 and CDR2 (germline): LNHDA, SQIVND (reference sequence). Deletions cut 8 bases from V and 0 bases from J, with 5 bases between. The CDR3 nucleotides are TGTGCCAGTGACGACTCTGGAAACACCATATATTTT. Amino acids: CASDDSGNTIYF.

This clone showed up just a few times. The rearrangement links TRBV19 to TRBJ1-1, with 7 nucleotides matching TRBD1. This CDR3 comprises 13 residues. Per germline, CDR1 LNHDA and CDR2 SQIVND (reference sequence). Trimming at V came to 3 bases and at J to 9 bases, leaving 7 bases not matched to a gene. CDR3 coding DNA: TGTGCCAGTAGTATTCCGGGACAGAGTAAAGCTTTCTTT. Translating gives CASSIPGQSKAFF.

Remarks on this clone: The junction departs from the called germline gene at one end, perhaps through a read error. This sequence joins TRBV6-1 and TRBJ1-4; the match to TRBD1 covers 8 bases. The CDR3 runs to 17 residues. Germline V gives CDR1 MNHNS, CDR2 SASEGT. CDR3 loop: CAISESERTGTNEKLFF. The CDR3 DNA sequence: TGTGCCATCAGTGAGTCTGAACGGACAGGGACTAATGAAAAACTGTTTTTT.

The chain recombines TRBV2 with TRBJ2-1, with a possible D match to TRBD1 (6 bases). The ends were cut back, 8 bases at V and 4 bases at J, with 12 bases in the middle. CDR3 size: 13 residues. The germline gives CDR1 SNHLY, CDR2 FYNNEI. CDR3 coding DNA: TGTGCCAGCCGGGACACCTCATACAATGAGCAGTTCTTC. Translation: CASRDTSYNEQFF.

The J gene is TRBJ1-5, the V gene TRBV11-2, with D possibly being TRBD1 (5 bases). Trimming removed 4 bases at V and 7 bases at J, with 20 bases between. Per germline, CDR1 SGHAT and CDR2 FQNNGV. The CDR3 loop spans 16 amino acids. CDR3 in DNA: TGTGCCAGCAGCTACGGGGGGGAGACCCTTAAGCAGCCCCAGCATTTT. Its protein product is CASSYGGETLKQPQHF.

The chain couples TRBV7-6 to TRBJ2-7; TRBD2 agrees at 10 bases. Germline values: CDR1 SGHVS, CDR2 FNYEAQ. The CDR3 length is 17 residues. With 5 bases clipped from V and 3 bases from J, the junction kept 13 bases outside the gene matches. DNA for the CDR3: TGTGCCAGCAGCCCCACGGGACTAGCGACCACCCGCTACGAGCAGTACTTC. This encodes CASSPTGLATTRYEQYF.

The rearrangement joins TRBV10-3 to TRBJ1-4, with unresolved D. Germline V lookup: CDR1 ENHRY, CDR2 SYGVKD. The CDR3 extends over 13 amino acids. V gave up 6 bases and J gave up 8 bases, with 13 bases separating them. In DNA, the CDR3 is TGTGCCATCAGCGGCCAAGGCGCCGAAAAACTGTTTTTT. Protein sequence: CAISGQGAEKLFF.

CDR3 region: CASSDSRGPLHF. In DNA, the CDR3 is TGTGCCAGCAGCGATTCGAGGGGACCCCTCCACTTT. V gene TRBV7-9 combines with J gene TRBJ1-6; the D gene is possibly TRBD1 (5 bases). This CDR3 is 12 amino acids long. V was clipped by 5 bases and J by 12 bases, with 11 bases between them. From germline, CDR1 is SEHNR and CDR2 FQNEAQ (reference sequence).

The gene calls are TRBV7-3 and TRBJ2-5, with 7 bases aligning to TRBD2. The CDR3 loop spans 14 amino acids. Trimming cost V 3 bases and J 4 bases; bases outside gene matches: 5. Germline CDR1 and CDR2: SGHTA and FQGTGA. As DNA, the CDR3 is TGTGCCAGCAGCTTCGGGAGGACCGGAGAGACCCAGTACTTC. Amino acids: CASSFGRTGETQYF.

The J gene is TRBJ2-5, the V gene TRBV11-3; TRBD1 agrees at 7 bases. CDR3 length: 14 amino acids. V trimming: 6 bases; J trimming: 5 bases; junction bases outside the gene matches: 9. Germline-derived CDR1 and CDR2 are SGHNT and YENEEA. CDR3 sequence reads: CASSPTGVWETQYF. CDR3 bases: TGTGCCAGCAGTCCCACAGGGGTTTGGGAGACCCAGTACTTC.